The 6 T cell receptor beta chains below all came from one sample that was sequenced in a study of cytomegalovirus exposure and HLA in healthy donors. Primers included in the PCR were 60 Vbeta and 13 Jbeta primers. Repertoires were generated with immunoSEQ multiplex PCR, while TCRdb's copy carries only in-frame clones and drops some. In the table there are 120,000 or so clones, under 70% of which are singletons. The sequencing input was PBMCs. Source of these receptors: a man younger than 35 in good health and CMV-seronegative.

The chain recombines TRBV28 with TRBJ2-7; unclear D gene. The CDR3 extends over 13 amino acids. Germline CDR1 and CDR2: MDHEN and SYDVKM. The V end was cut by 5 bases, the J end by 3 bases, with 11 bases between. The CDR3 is CASSVMGFYEQYF. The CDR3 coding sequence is TGTGCCAGCAGTGTAATGGGCTTCTACGAGCAGTACTTC.

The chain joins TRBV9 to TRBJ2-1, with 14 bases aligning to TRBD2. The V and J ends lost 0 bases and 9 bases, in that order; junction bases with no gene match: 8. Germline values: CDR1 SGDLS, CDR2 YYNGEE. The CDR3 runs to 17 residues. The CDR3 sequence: CASSVVQGLAGASEQFF. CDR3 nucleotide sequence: TGTGCCAGCAGCGTAGTCCAGGGACTAGCGGGGGCCAGTGAGCAGTTCTTC. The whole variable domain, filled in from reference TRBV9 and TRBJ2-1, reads DSGVTQTPKHLITATGQRVTLRCSPRSGDLSVYWYQQSLDQGLQFLIQYYNGEERAKGNILERFSAQQFPDLHSELNLSSLELGDSALYFCASSVVQGLAGASEQFFGPGTRLTVL.

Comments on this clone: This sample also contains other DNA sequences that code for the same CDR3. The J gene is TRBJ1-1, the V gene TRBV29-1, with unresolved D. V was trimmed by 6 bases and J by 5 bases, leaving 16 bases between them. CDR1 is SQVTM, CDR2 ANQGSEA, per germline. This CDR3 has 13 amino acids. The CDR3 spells CSVAEGWETEAFF. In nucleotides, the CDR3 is TGCAGCGTAGCAGAAGGCTGGGAGACTGAAGCTTTCTTT.

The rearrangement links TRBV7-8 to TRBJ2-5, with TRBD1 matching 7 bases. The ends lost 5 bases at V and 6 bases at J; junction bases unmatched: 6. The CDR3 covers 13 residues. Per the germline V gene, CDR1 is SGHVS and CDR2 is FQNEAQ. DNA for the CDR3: TGTGCCAGCAGCCTCGACAGGGTACAGACCCAGTACTTC. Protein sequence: CASSLDRVQTQYF.

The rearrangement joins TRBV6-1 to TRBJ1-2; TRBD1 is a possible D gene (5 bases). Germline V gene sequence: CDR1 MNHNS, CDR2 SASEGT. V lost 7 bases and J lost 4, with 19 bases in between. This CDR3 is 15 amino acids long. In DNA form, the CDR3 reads TGTGCCAGCACCAGTACGGGGGAGCGGCCCTATGGCTACACCTTC. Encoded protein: CASTSTGERPYGYTF.

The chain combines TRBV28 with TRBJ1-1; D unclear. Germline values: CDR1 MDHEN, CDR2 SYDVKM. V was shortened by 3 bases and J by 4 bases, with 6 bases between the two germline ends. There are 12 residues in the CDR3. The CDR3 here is CASSLSSTEAFF. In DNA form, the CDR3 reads TGTGCCAGCAGTTTGAGTAGCACTGAAGCTTTCTTT.